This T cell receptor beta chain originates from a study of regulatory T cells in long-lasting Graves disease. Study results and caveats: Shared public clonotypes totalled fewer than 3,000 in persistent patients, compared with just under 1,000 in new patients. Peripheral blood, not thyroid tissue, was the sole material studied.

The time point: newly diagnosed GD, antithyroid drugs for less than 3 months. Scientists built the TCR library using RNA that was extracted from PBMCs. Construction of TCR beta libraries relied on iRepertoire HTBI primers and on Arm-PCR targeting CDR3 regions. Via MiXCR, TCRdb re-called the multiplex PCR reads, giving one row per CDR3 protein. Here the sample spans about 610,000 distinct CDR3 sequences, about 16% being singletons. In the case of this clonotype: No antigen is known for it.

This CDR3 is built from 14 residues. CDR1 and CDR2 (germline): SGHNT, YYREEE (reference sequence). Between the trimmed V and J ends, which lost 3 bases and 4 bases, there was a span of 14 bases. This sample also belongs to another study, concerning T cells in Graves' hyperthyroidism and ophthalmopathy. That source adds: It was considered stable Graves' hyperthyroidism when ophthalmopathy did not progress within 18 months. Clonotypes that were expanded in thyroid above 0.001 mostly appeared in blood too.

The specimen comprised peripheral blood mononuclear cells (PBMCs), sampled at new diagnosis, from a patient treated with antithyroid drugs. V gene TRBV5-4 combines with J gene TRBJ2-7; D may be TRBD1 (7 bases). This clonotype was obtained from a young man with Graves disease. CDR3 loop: CASSSGGSPYEQYF. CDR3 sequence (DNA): TGTGCCAGCAGCTCAGGGGGGAGTCCTTACGAGCAGTACTTC. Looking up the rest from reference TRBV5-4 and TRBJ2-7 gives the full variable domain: ETGVTQSPTHLIKTRGQQVTLRCSSQSGHNTVSWYQQALGQGPQFIFQYYREEENGRGNFPPRFSGLQFPNYSSELNVNALELDDSALYLCASSSGGSPYEQYFGPGTRLTVT.